The clone carrying this T cell receptor beta chain was counted ten times or more. Germline V gene lookup returns CDR1 SQVTM and CDR2 ANQGSEA. This CDR3 contains 16 residues. The ends were cut back, 4 bases at V and 2 bases at J, with 19 bases in the middle. The authors prepared the TCRbeta library with unique molecular identifiers. TCRdb independently ran MiXCR on the PCR reads; one entry per CDR3 protein. The sample lists approximately 400,000 distinct CDR3 sequences; under 13% were seen once. The data were taken from a study of T-cell reconstitution after alpha-beta-depleted transplantation in children.

This specimen consisted of PBMCs from the stem cell graft donor, obtained from the stem cell graft. The gene calls are TRBV29-1 and TRBJ2-3; D call uncertain. This receptor was taken from a human donor who donated a stem cell graft to a child with acute myeloid leukemia. The CDR3 DNA sequence: TGCAGCGTTGTTCGTGACCACCGACGGTACACAGATACGCAGTATTTT. This translates into CSVVRDHRRYTDTQYF.